What follows describes a single TCR beta chain. Its antigen remains unknown. Clones were sequenced by immunoSEQ multiplex PCR, and TCRdb holds only the in-frame ones, with some missing. The data show 6,100 or so clones, roughly 71% seen once. Looked up from germline, CDR1 is PRHDT and CDR2 is FYEKMQ (reference sequence). The CDR3 runs 14 residues. The V gene lost 5 bases and the J gene lost 8 bases, with 16 bases spanning the gap. The data originate from a study of CD8 T cell repertoires and HIV-1 epitope variants. V and J are TRBV13 and TRBJ2-1, with D uncertain. Sequences were obtained from cultured CD8+ T cells derived from PBMCs. The TCR was taken from a male donor with HIV. This CDR3 is CASSEKQWEYEQFF. The CDR3 DNA sequence: TGTGCCAGCAGCGAGAAACAATGGGAATATGAGCAGTTCTTC.